The clone carrying this TCR beta chain was observed many times. cDNA was made from about 510 ng RNA using alpha and beta constant primers. Using multiplexing indices, alpha and beta chain libraries were generated apart by chain-specific third strand synthesis. A single primer pair per chain amplified all rearrangements, with per-molecule barcodes. TCRdb re-analysed the 5' RACE reads in MiXCR, keeping a single row per CDR3 protein. The sample lists more than 8,500 distinct CDR3 sequences; under 6% were seen once. Germline V CDR1 and CDR2: MNHEY, SMNVEV (reference sequence). CDR3 size: 18 residues. V shed 2 bases, J shed 3 bases, and the junction held 11 bases outside the gene matches. The repertoire came from unfractionated whole blood and reflected all unsorted peripheral T cells. This record comes from a study of HIV-infected patients and healthy controls.

The clonotype comes from an adult in good health. Sequenced sample: blood. This rearrangement joins TRBV27 to TRBJ2-2, with 8 bases aligning to TRBD1. CDR3 sequence (DNA): TGTGCCAGCAGTTTAGGGACAGGAAGGGGCCCATACACCGGGGAGCTGTTTTTT. Translation gives CASSLGTGRGPYTGELFF.